Following are 12 T cell receptor beta chains from one sample sequenced in a study of radiotherapy plus CTLA-4 blockade in lung cancer. Some clones are missing from TCRdb's copy, which holds only in-frame ones; the method was immunoSEQ multiplex PCR. Of 80,000 or so clones in the sample, over 70% are singletons; the top ten hold under 5%. The sequenced sample was peripheral blood, obtained from a patient treated with radiotherapy plus ipilimumab. The receptor set was obtained from a human donor with non-small cell lung cancer who had a partial response to radiotherapy plus ipilimumab. Some clones in this sample may be carry-over from other donors' samples.

The CDR3 here is CATGGIRETQYF. CDR3 bases: TGTGCCACCGGGGGAATTCGAGAGACCCAGTACTTC. The chain combines TRBV10-3 with TRBJ2-5; perhaps TRBD2 as D (6 bases). The ends were cut back, 10 bases at V and 4 bases at J, with 13 bases in the middle. The CDR3 covers 12 residues. The V gene's germline CDR1 is ENHRY and CDR2 SYGVKD.

The chain uses TRBV5-8 and TRBJ2-1; D is ambiguous. The germline V and J ends were trimmed by 1 base and 0 bases, with 14 bases remaining between them. Germline lookup yields CDR1 SGHTS and CDR2 YDEGEE. This CDR3 is built from 17 residues. The CDR3 DNA reads as TGTGCCAGCAGCTTGTATATCTACCGGAGCTCCTACAATGAGCAGTTCTTC. It specifies CASSLYIYRSSYNEQFF.

The chain couples TRBV28 to TRBJ2-7; D uncertain. Germline lookup yields CDR1 MDHEN and CDR2 SYDVKM. The CDR3 loop spans 12 amino acids. V was shortened by 5 bases and J by 6 bases, with 11 bases between the two germline ends. CDR3 residues: CASSALMGEQYF. The CDR3 region has the DNA TGTGCCAGCAGTGCACTAATGGGCGAGCAGTACTTC.

The chain couples TRBV5-1 to TRBJ2-3, with D possibly being TRBD2 (6 bases). V lost 3 bases, J lost 2 bases, and 7 bases lay in between. Per the germline V gene, CDR1 is SGHRS and CDR2 is YFSETQ. This CDR3 spans 13 amino acids. CDR3 sequence (DNA): TGCGCCAGCAGCTGGACTAACACAGATACGCAGTATTTT. Protein sequence: CASSWTNTDTQYF.

This chain connects TRBV7-9 to TRBJ2-6; 10 nucleotides align to TRBD1. The V segment lost 4 bases and the J segment 4 bases; nucleotides outside the gene matches: 10. This CDR3 has 18 residues. Germline-derived CDR1 and CDR2 are SEHNR and FQNEAQ (reference sequence). The DNA of the CDR3 is TGTGCCAGCAGCTCTTACGGGACAGGGGATTCAGGGGCCAACGTCCTGACTTTC. It codes for CASSSYGTGDSGANVLTF.

This clone turned up a few times. V and J are TRBV19 and TRBJ1-1; a possible D gene is TRBD1 (5 bases). V lost 5 bases to trimming and J lost 10 bases, with 14 bases between them. The length of the CDR3 is 12 residues. Germline CDR1 LNHDA, CDR2 SQIVND (reference sequence). The CDR3 DNA is TGTGCCAGTAGTGGCCGGGGGTTGAGAGCTTTCTTT. This gives the protein CASSGRGLRAFF.

The rearrangement joins TRBV7-2 to TRBJ2-5; TRBD2 is a possible D gene (6 bases). This CDR3 has 14 amino acids. Looked up from germline, CDR1 is SGHTA and CDR2 is FQGNSA. V lost 5 bases, J lost 4 bases, and 14 bases lay in between. CDR3 loop: CASSQAGFSETQYF. The CDR3 DNA reads TGTGCCAGCAGCCAGGCGGGGTTTTCAGAGACCCAGTACTTC.

This clone has just one count. V and J are TRBV6-4 and TRBJ2-5; 7 positions agree with TRBD2. The J segment lost 11 bases and the V segment lost 5 bases, leaving 11 bases of the junction unmatched. Per germline, CDR1 MRHNA and CDR2 SNTAGT. CDR3 length equals 13 residues. CDR3 sequence (DNA): TGTGCCAGCAGTCGACTTATGGGGGGGGAGCAGTACTTC. Translated: CASSRLMGGEQYF.

This chain connects TRBV9 to TRBJ2-2, with D maybe TRBD1 (6 bases). Germline V gene lookup returns CDR1 SGDLS and CDR2 YYNGEE. This CDR3 has 15 amino acids. V lost 4 bases and J lost 0, with 10 bases in between. The CDR3 region is CASSWTDANTGELFF. CDR3 coding DNA: TGTGCCAGCAGCTGGACAGACGCGAACACCGGGGAGCTGTTTTTT. Together with reference TRBV9 and TRBJ2-2, the CDR3 gives the full variable domain: DSGVTQTPKHLITATGQRVTLRCSPRSGDLSVYWYQQSLDQGLQFLIQYYNGEERAKGNILERFSAQQFPDLHSELNLSSLELGDSALYFCASSWTDANTGELFFGEGSRLTVL.

Of note for this clone: One end of the junction is discordant with germline, which a read error may explain. V is TRBV6-4 and J is TRBJ1-2, with D possibly being TRBD1 (5 bases). This CDR3 is 14 amino acids long. The V gene's germline CDR1 is MRHNA and CDR2 SNTAGT. This CDR3 is CAGSASRGAGGYTF. The CDR3, as DNA: TGTGCCGGCAGCGCCTCTAGGGGTGCCGGTGGCTACACCTTC.

The J gene is TRBJ2-5, the V gene TRBV28, with 7 positions matching TRBD2. The germline V gene encodes CDR1 MDHEN and CDR2 SYDVKM. This CDR3 comprises 14 residues. The V gene end was trimmed by 2 bases and the J gene end by 1 base; junction bases not matched to a gene: 1. DNA for the CDR3: TGTGCCAGCAGTTTAGGCGGGAGCCAAGAGACCCAGTACTTC. The encoded protein is CASSLGGSQETQYF. The whole variable domain, remainder taken from reference TRBV28 and TRBJ2-5, is DVKVTQSSRYLVKRTGEKVFLECVQDMDHENMFWYRQDPGLGLRLIYFSYDVKMKEKGDIPEGYSVSREKKERFSLILESASTNQTSMYLCASSLGGSQETQYFGPGTRLLVL.

The chain links TRBV5-1 to TRBJ2-7; 9 bases fit TRBD2. Germline V CDR1 and CDR2: SGHRS, YFSETQ. After removal of 0 bases from V and 7 bases from J, the junction contained 8 bases not matched to a gene. The CDR3 is 15 residues long. The CDR3 region is CASSLGLAAPLEQYF. CDR3 nucleotides: TGCGCCAGCAGCTTGGGACTAGCGGCCCCCTTGGAGCAGTACTTC.